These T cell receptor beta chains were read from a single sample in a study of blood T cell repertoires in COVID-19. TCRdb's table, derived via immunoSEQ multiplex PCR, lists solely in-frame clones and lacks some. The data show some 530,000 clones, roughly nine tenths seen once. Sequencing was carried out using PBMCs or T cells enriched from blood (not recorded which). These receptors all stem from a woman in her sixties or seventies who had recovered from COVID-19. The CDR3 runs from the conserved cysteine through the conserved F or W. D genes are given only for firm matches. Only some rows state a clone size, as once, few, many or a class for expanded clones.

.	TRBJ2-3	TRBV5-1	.	TGCGCCAGCAGCTTGTCCAGGGCAGATACGCAGTATTTT	CASSLSRADTQYF
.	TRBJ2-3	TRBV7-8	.	TGTGCCAGCACCCCCGGAGATACGCAGTATTTT	CASTPGDTQYF
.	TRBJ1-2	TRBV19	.	TGTGCCAGTACCCCCTCCGCAGCGTCGGTGCATGGCTACACCTTC	CASTPSAASVHGYTF
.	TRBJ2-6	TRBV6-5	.	TGTGCCAGCAGGCGTCTTCACTCTGGGGCCAACGTCCTGACTTTC	CASRRLHSGANVLTF
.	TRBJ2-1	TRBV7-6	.	TGTGCCAGCAGCTTAACTAGGAGCTCCTACAATGAGCAGTTCTTC	CASSLTRSSYNEQFF
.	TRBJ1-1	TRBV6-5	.	TGTGCCAGCATTAGCCCACCAAACACTGAAGCTTTCTTT	CASISPPNTEAFF
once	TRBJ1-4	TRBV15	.	TGTGCCACCAGCATACAGGATAATGAAAAACTGTTTTTT	CATSIQDNEKLFF
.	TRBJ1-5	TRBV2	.	TGTGCCAGCAGTGAAATGGGAGGGCCCGGTCAGCCCCAGCATTTT	CASSEMGGPGQPQHF
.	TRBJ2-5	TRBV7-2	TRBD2	TGTGCCAGCAGCGCCGGCGGGGGTCCTCGAGAGACCCAGTACTTC	CASSAGGGPRETQYF
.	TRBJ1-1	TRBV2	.	TGTGCCAGCAGCCTCGAACGGACAACGAACACTGAAGCTTTCTTT	CASSLERTTNTEAFF
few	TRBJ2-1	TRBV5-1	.	TGCGCCAGCAGCTCCTCCTTCTACAATGAGCAGTTCTTC	CASSSSFYNEQFF
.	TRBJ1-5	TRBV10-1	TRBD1	TGCGCCAGCAAGACGCGGACAGGGGGCGAGGGCGGCAATCAGCCCCAGCATTTT	CASKTRTGGEGGNQPQHF
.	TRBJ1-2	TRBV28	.	TGTGCCAGCAGTTTAAGCGGGGACGGTGGCTACACCTTC	CASSLSGDGGYTF
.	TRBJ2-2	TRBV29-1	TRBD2	TGCAGCGTTCCTACTAGCGGGGGGGCCCTCGGGGAGCTGTTTTTT	CSVPTSGGALGELFF
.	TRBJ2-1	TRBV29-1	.	TGCAGCGTTGTTTCCCAGAATGAGCAGTTCTTC	CSVVSQNEQFF
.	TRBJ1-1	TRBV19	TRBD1	TGTGCCAGTAGTGCAAGACAGGGATTGACTGAAGCTTTCTTT	CASSARQGLTEAFF
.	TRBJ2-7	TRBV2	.	TGTGCCAGCAGTGATAGACTAGACTACGAGCAGTACTTC	CASSDRLDYEQYF
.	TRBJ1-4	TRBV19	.	TGTGCCAGTTACACGGCCGAGGAGGAAAAACTGTTTTTT	CASYTAEEEKLFF
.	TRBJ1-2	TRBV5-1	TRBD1	TGCGCCAGCCGACAGGACAGGGATGGCTACACCTTC	CASRQDRDGYTF
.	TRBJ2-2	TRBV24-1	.	TGTGCCACCAGTGATGGTACAGGTGGATTGGGGACCGGGGAGCTGTTTTTT	CATSDGTGGLGTGELFF
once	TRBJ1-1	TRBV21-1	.	TGTGCCAGCAGCATAAATACCAGGGACAGTGAAGCTTTCTTT	CASSINTRDSEAFF
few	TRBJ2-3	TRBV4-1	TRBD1	TGCGCCAGCAGCCAAGGGGACAGACAGACAGATACGCAGTATTTT	CASSQGDRQTDTQYF
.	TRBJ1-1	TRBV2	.	TGTGCCAGCAAGCGGGAAGGCAACACTGAAGCTTTCTTT	CASKREGNTEAFF
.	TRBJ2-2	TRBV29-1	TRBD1	TGCAGCGTTGAAGATGTGGACAGGGGAGTTACCGGGGAGCTGTTTTTT	CSVEDVDRGVTGELFF
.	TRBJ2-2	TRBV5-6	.	TGTGCCAGCAGGGTGAGGGGGTCCACCGGGGAGCTGTTTTTT	CASRVRGSTGELFF
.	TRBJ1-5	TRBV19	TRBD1	TGTGCCAGTAGTCTACGGACAGGGGGCAATCAGCCCCAGCATTTT	CASSLRTGGNQPQHF
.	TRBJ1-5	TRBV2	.	TGTGCCAGCAGTGAACCTCGGGGCGGGGGTCAGCCCCAGCATTTT	CASSEPRGGGQPQHF
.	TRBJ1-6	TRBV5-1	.	TGCGCCAGCAGCTTGGCAGTTGGCAGGGGAGCTTATTCACCCCTCCACTTT	CASSLAVGRGAYSPLHF
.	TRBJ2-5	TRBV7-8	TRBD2	TGTGCCAGCAGCTTAGGGTTGGCTAGCGGGGGTGCTGGTTGGCAAGAGACCCAGTACTTC	CASSLGLASGGAGWQETQYF
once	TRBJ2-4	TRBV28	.	TGTGCCAGCAGTTGGCAGACATGGGGCCTATTAAGGGGCATTCAGTACTTC	CASSWQTWGLLRGIQYF
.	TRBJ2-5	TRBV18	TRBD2	TGTGCCAGCTCACCCCCGGGGGGACGCCAAGAGACCCAGTACTTC	CASSPPGGRQETQYF
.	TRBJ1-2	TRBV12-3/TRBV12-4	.	TGTGCCAGCAGTCAACAGGGCCCGGGGGGCTACACCTTC	CASSQQGPGGYTF
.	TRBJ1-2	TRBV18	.	TGTGCCAGCTCACTACGGTCGGAGCCTCCTTATGGCTACACCTTC	CASSLRSEPPYGYTF
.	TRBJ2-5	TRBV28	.	TGTGCCAGCAGTCCAGACAAGAAAGAGACCCAGTACTTC	CASSPDKKETQYF
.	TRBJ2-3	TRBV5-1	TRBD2	TGCGCCAGCAGCTCAAGCGGGGTCCGAGGCGGTACGCAGTATTTT	CASSSSGVRGGTQYF
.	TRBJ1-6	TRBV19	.	TGTGCCAGTAAGCGGGACTCCTATAATTCACCCCTCCACTTT	CASKRDSYNSPLHF
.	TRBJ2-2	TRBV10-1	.	TGCGCCAGCAGTGAGTTCAGGGCCGTTAACACCGGGGAGCTGTTTTTT	CASSEFRAVNTGELFF
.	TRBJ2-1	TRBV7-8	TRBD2	TGTGCCAGCAGCCCGGGACTAGCGGGGGCGTACAATGAGCAGTTCTTC	CASSPGLAGAYNEQFF
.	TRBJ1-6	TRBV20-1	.	TGCAGTGCTAGTTCGGGTAATTCACCCCTCCACTTT	CSASSGNSPLHF
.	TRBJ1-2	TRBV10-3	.	TGTGCCATCAGTGAGTCGAATCAGGGCTATGGCTACACCTTC	CAISESNQGYGYTF
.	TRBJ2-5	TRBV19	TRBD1	TGTGCCAGTAGTATGGAGAGCAGGGGGCAAGGAGAGACCCAGTACTTC	CASSMESRGQGETQYF
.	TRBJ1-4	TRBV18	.	TGTGCCAGCTCGCCGGGATTAAATGAAAAACTGTTTTTT	CASSPGLNEKLFF
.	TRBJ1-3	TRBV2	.	TGTGCCAGCAGTGAAGGAGAACGACTCTCTGGAAACACCATATATTTT	CASSEGERLSGNTIYF
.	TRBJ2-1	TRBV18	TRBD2	TGTGCCAGCTCACCATCCCGGGGAGGGGTCAACAATGAGCAGTTCTTC	CASSPSRGGVNNEQFF
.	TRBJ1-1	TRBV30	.	TGTGCCTTCGGGATTCTGAACACTGAAGCTTTCTTT	CAFGILNTEAFF
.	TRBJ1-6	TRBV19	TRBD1	TGTGCCAGTAGTGACAGGGGAAATTCACCCCTCCACTTT	CASSDRGNSPLHF
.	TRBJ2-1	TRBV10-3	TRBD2	TGTGCCATCAGAAACCTAGCGGGGGAGTTAGATAGCTACAATGAGCAGTTCTTC	CAIRNLAGELDSYNEQFF
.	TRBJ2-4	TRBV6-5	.	TGTGCCAGCAGTACCGGGAGCATTCAGTACTTC	CASSTGSIQYF
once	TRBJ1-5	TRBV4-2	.	TGTGCCAGCAGCCCGGGAGGGAATCAGCCCCAGCATTTT	CASSPGGNQPQHF
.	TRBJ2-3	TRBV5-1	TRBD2	TGCGCCAGCAGCTTGCGCGGGGGGCGTGAAGATACGCAGTATTTT	CASSLRGGREDTQYF
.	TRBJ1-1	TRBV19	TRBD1	TGTGCCAGTAGTATCCCGAGGACAGGGGTAATGAGGACTGAAGCTTTCTTT	CASSIPRTGVMRTEAFF
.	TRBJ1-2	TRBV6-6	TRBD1	TGTGCCAGCAGGGCCGGGACAGCAGGCTACACCTTC	CASRAGTAGYTF
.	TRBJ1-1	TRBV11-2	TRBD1	TGTGCCAGCAGCCTAAACCGGGACAGCACTGAAGCTTTCTTT	CASSLNRDSTEAFF